One and the same sample provided the 21 T cell receptor beta chains below, sequenced in a study of human T cells and chemical hapten exposure. TCRdb itself ran the RACE reads through MiXCR, one entry per CDR3 protein. In the table there are approximately 370,000 distinct CDR3 sequences, 5.5% of which are singletons. Noted time point: pre-sensitization, week 0. As for treatment: therapeutic diphenylcyclopropenone sensitization with weekly scalp DPC. Specimen: whole blood, collected in connection with sensitization to the hapten diphenylcyclopropenone (DPC). These TCRs come from a woman younger than 30 with alopecia areata. Some clones in this sample may be carry-over from other donors' samples.

This clonotype was counted at least ten times. The chain employs TRBV6-2 or TRBV6-3 and TRBJ2-1, with 10 bases matching TRBD2. V shed 2 bases, J shed 5 bases, and the junction held 9 bases outside the gene matches. Germline CDR1 reads MNHEY; CDR2 reads SVGEGT. The CDR3 consists of 17 residues. The CDR3 coding sequence is TGTGCCAGCAGTTACGGGGTCCTAGCGGGGGCCCACAATGAGCAGTTCTTC. This translates into CASSYGVLAGAHNEQFF.

This clonotype was picked up many times. The CDR3 nucleotides are TGTGCCAGCACCCAAACCGGGACAGGGTCAGTTTCACCCCTCCACTTT. Translating gives CASTQTGTGSVSPLHF. This chain links TRBV28 with TRBJ1-6; 9 nucleotides line up with TRBD1. Germline lookup yields CDR1 MDHEN and CDR2 SYDVKM. V lost 7 bases to trimming and J lost 9 bases; unmatched junction nucleotides: 13. The CDR3 sequence is 16 residues long.

Many counts were recorded for this clonotype. As DNA, the CDR3 is TGTGCCAGCAGCCCAGTGACAACTAACTATGGCTACACCTTC. Protein product: CASSPVTTNYGYTF. The rearrangement links TRBV9 to TRBJ1-2; D not resolved. The CDR3 contains 14 residues. Trimming cost V 4 bases and J 0 bases, with 10 bases left between them. CDR1 is SGDLS and CDR2 is YYNGEE in the germline V gene.

There are many counts of this clonotype. The gene calls are TRBV13 and TRBJ1-1; 8 positions agree with TRBD1. CDR1 is PRHDT, CDR2 FYEKMQ, per germline (reference sequence). V was clipped by 5 bases and J by 3 bases; unmatched bases: 2. This CDR3 region has 13 residues. CDR3 protein: CASSETGDTEAFF. In DNA form, the CDR3 reads TGTGCCAGCAGCGAGACAGGGGACACTGAAGCTTTCTTT.

A word on this clonotype: One base away lies a much larger clone, so this may be a sequencing read error. The chain combines TRBV5-6 with TRBJ2-7; tentative D call: TRBD2 (5 bases). The CDR3 runs 16 residues. The V gene lost 0 bases and the J gene lost 1 base, with 14 bases spanning the gap. Germline CDR1 is SGHDT and CDR2 is YYEEEE. The CDR3 bases are TGTGCCAGCAGCTTGGAAGGAGTCCAGCGGTCCTACGAGCAGTACTTC. Encoded protein: CASSLEGVQRSYEQYF.

This clonotype was picked up a small number of times. The chain uses TRBV12-2 and TRBJ2-1; the table assigns TRBD2, which was not confirmed against the DNA. TRBV12-2 is designated a pseudogene. The CDR3 length is 15 residues. The CDR3 protein is CASRSFSGGDNEQFF. The CDR3 nucleotides are TGTGCAAGTCGCTCCTTTAGCGGGGGGGACAATGAGCAGTTCTTC.

This clonotype came up a few times. V usage is TRBV2 and J usage is TRBJ2-1; D possibly matches TRBD1 or TRBD2 (5 bases each). The germline V gene encodes CDR1 SNHLY and CDR2 FYNNEI. V lost 8 bases and J lost 7, with 9 bases in between. The CDR3 loop spans 11 amino acids. The CDR3 DNA is TGTGCCAGCTCCAGGGAGAATGAGCAGTTCTTC. It is translated as CASSRENEQFF.

The table lists this clonotype with many counts. The DNA for the CDR3 is TGTGCCAGCAGCTGGGGAATTAGGCAGTTCTTC. Its protein is CASSWGIRQFF. The V and J genes are TRBV6-1 and TRBJ2-1; unclear D gene. V lost 6 bases and J lost 12, with 12 bases in between. The CDR3 length is 11 residues. Germline V lookup: CDR1 MNHNS, CDR2 SASEGT.

The V gene is TRBV28, the J gene TRBJ1-1, with 9 bases fitting TRBD1. Germline CDR1 and CDR2: MDHEN and SYDVKM. V gave up 1 base and J gave up 5 bases; unmatched junction bases: 2. The CDR3 is made up of 14 amino acids. In nucleotides, the CDR3 is TGTGCCAGCAGTTTATACAGGGGGCGGACTGAAGCTTTCTTT. Translating gives CASSLYRGRTEAFF.

This clonotype has at least ten counts. V and J are TRBV5-1 and TRBJ1-1, with D possibly matching TRBD1 (5 bases). V shed 4 bases and J shed 5 bases, with 12 bases lying between them. Germline loops: CDR1 SGHRS, CDR2 YFSETQ. The CDR3 length is 13 residues. The CDR3 here is CASSISGRTEAFF. The CDR3 coding sequence is TGCGCCAGCAGCATTTCAGGGCGGACTGAAGCTTTCTTT.

This clonotype was detected many times. The gene calls are TRBV24-1 and TRBJ1-5; unclear D gene. Germline CDR1 reads KGHDR; CDR2 reads SFDVKD. Trimming left V 0 bases short and J 5 bases short, with 4 bases between. This CDR3 spans 13 amino acids. The CDR3 protein is CATSDLDHQPQHF. The DNA of the CDR3 is TGTGCCACCAGTGATTTGGACCATCAGCCCCAGCATTTT.

This clonotype has a handful of counts. The chain has TRBV11-2 and TRBJ2-5; no firm D call. The CDR3 consists of 16 residues. Trimming stripped 5 bases from V and 2 bases from J, with 18 bases between. Germline V gives CDR1 SGHAT, CDR2 FQNNGV. The CDR3 DNA sequence: TGTGCCAGCAGCGCCTCAGGAATTCGGGTTCAAGAGACCCAGTACTTC. It translates to CASSASGIRVQETQYF.

The rearrangement joins TRBV7-2 to TRBJ2-4, with TRBD1 matching 7 bases. This CDR3 comprises 15 residues. V lost 1 base to trimming and J lost 6 bases; unmatched junction nucleotides: 6. Germline assignment: CDR1 SGHTA and CDR2 FQGNSA. CDR3 residues: CASSLGDSLINIQYF. The DNA of the CDR3 is TGTGCCAGCAGCTTAGGGGACAGCCTTATAAACATTCAGTACTTC.

This clonotype was seen ten or more times. V is TRBV7-2 and J is TRBJ1-2; 7 bases line up with TRBD1. Trimming took 0 bases from V and 4 from J; bases not matched to a gene: 11. CDR1 SGHTA and CDR2 FQGNSA come from the germline V gene. This CDR3 region has 17 residues. CDR3 DNA sequence: TGTGCCAGCAGCTTAGCCCCACGACAGGGAGGCGTCTATGGCTACACCTTC. Translating it yields CASSLAPRQGGVYGYTF. The variable domain in full, with the rest retrieved from reference TRBV7-2 and TRBJ1-2, is GAGVSQSPSNKVTEKGKDVELRCDPISGHTALYWYRQSLGQGLEFLIYFQGNSAPDKSGLPSDRFSAERTGGSVSTLTIQRTQQEDSAVYLCASSLAPRQGGVYGYTFGSGTRLTVV.

This clonotype was counted between two and nine times. The V and J genes are TRBV14 and TRBJ2-7; D is ambiguous. The germline V and J ends were trimmed by 1 base and 3 bases, with 7 bases remaining between them. CDR1 is SGHDN, CDR2 FVKESK, per germline. This CDR3 spans 13 amino acids. CDR3 residues: CASSQVPFYEQYF. In DNA form, the CDR3 reads TGTGCCAGCAGCCAAGTACCCTTCTACGAGCAGTACTTC. The full variable domain, in which reference TRBV14 and TRBJ2-7 provide the parts outside the CDR3, is EAGVTQFPSHSVIEKGQTVTLRCDPISGHDNLYWYRRVMGKEIKFLLHFVKESKQDESGMPNNRFLAERTGGTYSTLKVQPAELEDSGVYFCASSQVPFYEQYFGPGTRLTVT.

This clonotype has at least ten counts. This chain connects TRBV6-2 or TRBV6-3 to TRBJ2-3; 14 bases are shared with TRBD2. This CDR3 has 16 amino acids. Germline V gene sequence: CDR1 MNHEY, CDR2 SVGEGT. J gave up 4 bases and V 6 bases, and 6 bases lay outside the gene matches. The CDR3 region is CASSRTSGGPADTQYF. CDR3 DNA: TGTGCCAGCAGCAGGACTAGCGGGGGGCCTGCAGATACGCAGTATTTT.

There are many counts of this clonotype. The DNA for the CDR3 is TGTGCCAGCACCCAGGGGGCCGGCAATCAGCCCCAGCATTTT. Amino acids: CASTQGAGNQPQHF. The chain recombines TRBV2 with TRBJ1-5, with 8 nucleotides matching TRBD1. J lost 2 bases, V lost 7 bases, and 4 bases had no gene match. The CDR3 runs 14 residues. Germline V lookup: CDR1 SNHLY, CDR2 FYNNEI. The variable domain in full, completed from reference TRBV2 and TRBJ1-5, reads EPEVTQTPSHQVTQMGQEVILRCVPISNHLYFYWYRQILGQKVEFLVSFYNNEISEKSEIFDDQFSVERPDGSNFTLKIRSTKLEDSAMYFCASTQGAGNQPQHFGDGTRLSIL.

Many counts were recorded for this clonotype. CDR3 amino acids: CASSARAGPNTEAFF. The CDR3 nucleotides read TGTGCCAGCAGCGCGAGGGCAGGCCCTAACACTGAAGCTTTCTTT. The J gene is TRBJ1-1, the V gene TRBV7-3; no clear D. CDR3 length: 15 amino acids. Trimming removed 5 bases from V and 2 bases from J, with 15 bases in between. The germline CDR1 and CDR2 sequences are SGHTA and FQGTGA.

This clonotype was recorded a few times. The chain uses TRBV20-1 and TRBJ2-6; D is ambiguous. Per the germline V gene, CDR1 is DFQATT and CDR2 is SNEGSKA (reference sequence). The ends were cut back, 3 bases at V and 3 bases at J, with 3 bases in the middle. The CDR3 contains 12 residues. CDR3 sequence: CSARGGANVLTF. CDR3 DNA sequence: TGCAGTGCTAGGGGTGGGGCCAACGTCCTGACTTTC.

This clonotype appeared a few times. The V gene is TRBV11-2, the J gene TRBJ1-2; D may be TRBD1 (5 bases). This CDR3 contains 13 residues. V lost 5 bases and J lost 2, with 9 bases in between. Germline V gene lookup returns CDR1 SGHAT and CDR2 FQNNGV. Here the CDR3 DNA reads TGTGCCAGCAGCGAGGGACCGAACTATGGCTACACCTTC. Encoded protein: CASSEGPNYGYTF.

The gene calls are TRBV4-1 and TRBJ2-5; a possible D gene is TRBD2 (6 bases). CDR1 is MGHRA, CDR2 YSYEKL, per germline. V shed 4 bases and J shed 7 bases, with 22 bases lying between them. CDR3 size: 16 residues. The CDR3 loop is CASSRFGTLDGGTQYF. For the CDR3, the DNA is TGCGCCAGCAGCCGGTTTGGGACTCTCGATGGGGGGACCCAGTACTTC.